These 20 T cell receptor beta chains came from one sample sequenced in a study of blood T cell repertoires in COVID-19. This table comes from immunoSEQ multiplex PCR, and its TCRdb copy is limited to in-frame clones, with some not included. The table records about 160,000 clones, about 87% of them present only once. Sequenced input: peripheral blood. Receptors were obtained from a woman between 65 and 79 years old with COVID-19, enrolled during active disease.

V gene TRBV3-1 (or the pseudogene TRBV3-2) combines with J gene TRBJ1-1, with 10 positions matching TRBD1. Germline CDR1 and CDR2: LGHDT and YNNKEL (reference sequence). V was pared by 4 bases and J by 11 bases, with 7 bases of the junction left unmatched. The CDR3 is made up of 13 amino acids. The CDR3 region is CASSLGQGDFAFF. The CDR3 nucleotides read TGTGCCAGCAGCCTCGGACAGGGGGATTTCGCTTTCTTT.

This clone was seen once. The V gene is TRBV15, the J gene TRBJ1-1; 7 nucleotides align to TRBD1. The CDR3 runs 14 residues. Germline lookup yields CDR1 LNHNV and CDR2 YYDKDF (reference sequence). J lost 5 bases, V lost 8 bases, and 11 bases had no gene match. This CDR3 is CATSMEGARTEAFF. DNA of the CDR3: TGTGCCACCTCCATGGAGGGGGCGAGAACTGAAGCTTTCTTT.

The genes are TRBV7-3 and TRBJ2-5; 8 bases are shared with TRBD1. V was pared by 5 bases and J by 5 bases, with 13 bases of the junction left unmatched. The germline V gene encodes CDR1 SGHTA and CDR2 FQGTGA. The CDR3 is 16 residues long. In DNA, the CDR3 is TGTGCCAGCAGCGAGAGGACAGGGAAGGCTGCGGAGACCCAGTACTTC. Its protein is CASSERTGKAAETQYF.

The chain couples TRBV28 to TRBJ2-3, with TRBD1 matching over 7 bases. V dropped 7 bases and J dropped 2; count of bases not matched to a gene: 6. CDR3 length: 14 amino acids. Germline values: CDR1 MDHEN, CDR2 SYDVKM. CDR3 DNA: TGTGCCAGCACGCGACAGGGACCCACAGATACGCAGTATTTT. Translating gives CASTRQGPTDTQYF.

The J gene is TRBJ1-4, the V gene TRBV6-6, with TRBD1 matching 10 bases. The CDR3 has 15 amino acids. The junction had 10 bases not matched to a gene; V was cut back by 7 bases and J by 8 bases. From germline, CDR1 is MNHNY and CDR2 SVGAGI (reference sequence). The CDR3 reads CASNTPGTGAEKLFF. The CDR3 nucleotides read TGTGCCAGCAACACCCCCGGGACAGGGGCGGAAAAACTGTTTTTT.

This chain joins TRBV24-1 and TRBJ1-5; D gene ambiguous. CDR3 length: 14 amino acids. Germline V gives CDR1 KGHDR, CDR2 SFDVKD. The V end was cut by 3 bases, the J end by 4 bases, with 9 bases between. The CDR3 reads CATSDPNANQPQHF. The DNA of the CDR3 is TGTGCCACCAGTGATCCTAATGCAAATCAGCCCCAGCATTTT.

This chain links TRBV28 with TRBJ2-7; TRBD1 is a possible D gene (6 bases). The CDR3 contains 14 residues. Trimming cost V 6 bases and J 3 bases, with 15 bases left between them. The germline V gene has CDR1 MDHEN and CDR2 SYDVKM. CDR3 amino acids: CASSLETGNYEQYF. The CDR3 DNA is TGTGCCAGCAGCCTCGAGACAGGCAACTACGAGCAGTACTTC.

In this sample, this clone turned up once. The V and J genes are TRBV7-9 and TRBJ1-5; weak D call: TRBD1 (6 bases). The CDR3 has 15 amino acids. Germline-derived CDR1 and CDR2 are SEHNR and FQNEAQ (reference sequence). Trimming stripped 5 bases from V and 0 bases from J, with 11 bases between. The CDR3 is CASSDGQYSNQPQHF. The CDR3 DNA follows: TGTGCCAGCAGCGACGGACAGTATAGCAATCAGCCCCAGCATTTT.

J is TRBJ2-5 and V is TRBV28; possibly TRBD1 for D (6 bases). In germline, CDR1 is MDHEN, CDR2 SYDVKM. Trimming shortened V by 3 bases and J by 4 bases, and 12 bases separated the two germline ends. This CDR3 spans 14 amino acids. The CDR3 DNA reads as TGTGCCAGCAGTTTCAGGGGCAGGATAGAGACCCAGTACTTC. As protein: CASSFRGRIETQYF.

The chain employs TRBV7-8 and TRBJ1-1; possible D gene TRBD1, 5 bases. Between the trimmed V and J ends, which lost 4 bases and 1 base, there was a span of 16 bases. CDR1 is SGHVS, CDR2 FQNEAQ, per germline. This CDR3 spans 16 amino acids. The CDR3 reads CASSYRGGTGNTEAFF. The CDR3 nucleotides are TGTGCCAGCAGCTATAGGGGCGGTACGGGGAACACTGAAGCTTTCTTT.

The chain employs TRBV28 and TRBJ1-1, with 7 bases identical to TRBD1. This CDR3 is 15 amino acids long. The germline gives CDR1 MDHEN, CDR2 SYDVKM. The V and J ends lost 3 bases and 2 bases, in that order; junction bases with no gene match: 6. CDR3 nucleotide sequence: TGTGCCAGCAGTTTCGGGGACAGAGAAAACACTGAAGCTTTCTTT. Translating gives CASSFGDRENTEAFF.

The chain uses TRBV5-6 and TRBJ2-4; a possible D gene is TRBD2 (6 bases). This CDR3 is built from 15 residues. Per the germline V gene, CDR1 is SGHDT and CDR2 is YYEEEE. V was trimmed by 1 base and J by 4 bases, leaving 12 bases between them. In nucleotides, the CDR3 is TGTGCCAGCAGCTTGAACCCGGGGACTAAAAACATTCAGTACTTC. Translated, it gives CASSLNPGTKNIQYF.

The chain has TRBV6-5 and TRBJ1-1, with D possibly being TRBD1 (6 bases). The CDR3 runs 13 residues. Germline V gene lookup returns CDR1 MNHEY and CDR2 SVGAGI. With 8 bases removed from V and 0 bases from J, the gap between germline ends came to 10 bases. CDR3 region: CASRDRLNTEAFF. CDR3 nucleotides: TGTGCCAGCCGAGACAGGTTGAACACTGAAGCTTTCTTT.

CDR3 in DNA: TGCAGCGTTGACGGGGTATTGAACATAATGAACACTGAAGCTTTCTTT. It codes for CSVDGVLNIMNTEAFF. The rearrangement uses TRBV29-1 and TRBJ1-1; D not resolved. The germline CDR1 and CDR2 sequences are SQVTM and ANQGSEA. This CDR3 comprises 16 residues. V lost 3 bases and J lost 0, with 17 bases in between. Using reference TRBV29-1 and TRBJ1-1 for the parts outside the CDR3, the full variable domain is SAVISQKPSRDICQRGTSLTIQCQVDSQVTMMFWYRQQPGQSLTLIATANQGSEATYESGFVIDKFPISRPNLTFSTLTVSNMSPEDSSIYLCSVDGVLNIMNTEAFFGQGTRLTVV.

This clone was found a few times. This chain links TRBV28 with TRBJ1-1; 7 bases match TRBD1. The CDR3 loop spans 11 amino acids. With V trimmed by 5 bases and J by 11 bases, 5 bases remained unmatched. Per the germline V gene, CDR1 is MDHEN and CDR2 is SYDVKM. CDR3 sequence (DNA): TGTGCCAGCAGTCAGACAGGGTCTGCTTTCTTT. This encodes CASSQTGSAFF.

CDR3 residues: CASSFLREPGELFF. CDR3 DNA: TGTGCCAGCAGTTTCCTCCGGGAGCCCGGGGAGCTGTTTTTT. The chain has TRBV11-1 and TRBJ2-2; tentatively, D is TRBD2 (6 bases). The CDR3 loop spans 14 amino acids. Germline CDR1 SGHAT, CDR2 FQDESV (reference sequence). Trimming took off 6 bases at V and 6 bases at J, with 14 bases between the two ends.

The rearrangement links TRBV6-2 or TRBV6-3 to TRBJ2-7; D gene unclear. Trimming took off 4 bases at V and 3 bases at J, with 22 bases between the two ends. Germline CDR1 reads MNHEY; CDR2 reads SVGEGT. The CDR3 consists of 17 residues. The CDR3 DNA is TGTGCCAGCAGTTCCAGTGCCCGTGGAGCGTTCAGCTACGAGCAGTACTTC. Translated, it gives CASSSSARGAFSYEQYF.

This chain connects TRBV5-6 to TRBJ2-7, with 8 bases that match TRBD1. The CDR3 consists of 15 residues. CDR1 SGHDT and CDR2 YYEEEE come from the germline V gene. Trimming at V came to 4 bases and at J to 2 bases, leaving 8 bases not matched to a gene. CDR3 in DNA: TGTGCCAGCAGCGCCAGGGGGCGGGGACCCTACGAGCAGTACTTC. Protein: CASSARGRGPYEQYF.

The chain employs TRBV27 and TRBJ2-6, with TRBD2 identical over 12 bases. The V gene's germline CDR1 is MNHEY and CDR2 SMNVEV (reference sequence). This CDR3 has 19 residues. The J segment lost 0 bases and the V segment lost 5 bases, leaving 8 bases of the junction unmatched. The CDR3 DNA reads as TGTGCCAGCAGTATTCGGACTAGCGGGGTCCTCTCTGGGGCCAACGTCCTGACTTTC. Translating gives CASSIRTSGVLSGANVLTF.

V gene TRBV28 combines with J gene TRBJ1-5, with 7 nucleotides matching TRBD1. V lost 4 bases, J lost 0 bases, and 12 bases stayed unmatched. Looked up from germline, CDR1 is MDHEN and CDR2 is SYDVKM. This CDR3 contains 18 residues. This CDR3 reads CASSSLHDRDNSNQPQHF. In DNA form, the CDR3 reads TGTGCCAGCAGTTCCCTCCACGACAGGGATAATAGCAATCAGCCCCAGCATTTT. Full variable domain (outside the CDR3, taken from reference TRBV28 and TRBJ1-5): DVKVTQSSRYLVKRTGEKVFLECVQDMDHENMFWYRQDPGLGLRLIYFSYDVKMKEKGDIPEGYSVSREKKERFSLILESASTNQTSMYLCASSSLHDRDNSNQPQHFGDGTRLSIL.